This TCR beta chain was profiled in a study of blood T cell repertoires in COVID-19 (TCRdb year 2020). The study in broad terms: Recovered participants in ImmuneRACE Cohort 3 were defined as having two consecutive negative NP/OP PCR tests, clearance from a healthcare professional, or resolution of symptoms. Subjects who had been exposed to COVID-19, were actively infected with it, or had recovered from it provided the deeply sampled blood TCRbeta repertoires that made up the dataset. Samples from collaborators originated in the United States, Italy and Spain and spanned both the acute and convalescent phases of COVID-19. The repertoires were released in a freely available public database intended as a resource for research on the immune response to SARS-CoV-2. HLA class I and class II types, where available, came from metadata supplied by the sample provider rather than from assay-based typing. Samples were obtained from the ongoing ImmuneRACE study (first 160 participants) and from about 1,300 subjects provided by 6 global collaborators. The material from the prospective study consisted of cDNA or gDNA derived from T cells, B-cell-depleted T cells, or PBMCs. Nearly every sample came with metadata listing a de-identified subject ID, COVID-19 status, age in years and sex. Results and caveats for the whole study, not just this receptor: Clinical and demographic metadata were provided uncurated, with the amount varying by source and participant.

As concerns this clone: Its antigen is currently not known. Base qualities are missing; no much larger clone stands one base away.

Participants in the prospective study were enrolled through a virtual design, were aged about 18 to 90 years, and lived in about two dozen United States geographic areas. To assign participants to cohorts, the prospective study relied on clinical history that participants themselves reported in a screening survey and a study questionnaire. Mobile phlebotomists in the prospective study collected whole blood, serum and a nasopharyngeal or oropharyngeal swab from every participant. Additional blood draws and questionnaires over an approximately two-month period could optionally be provided by prospective study participants. Before DNA extraction, blood samples from the prospective study were shipped at room temperature or frozen. The immunoSEQ Assay, a bias-controlled multiplex PCR, was used to amplify TCRbeta CDR3 regions from genomic DNA. The published analysis was carried out like this. The number of nucleated cells in each sample was estimated from the amplification of reference gene primers within the assay. Sequence reads were collapsed and filtered to measure the absolute abundance of every unique TCRbeta CDR3 rearrangement. For each sample, productive Simpson clonality was calculated as the square root of Simpson's diversity index over productive rearrangements. TCRdb stores this immuneACCESS table with in-frame sequences only. Part of the clones is absent; in the studies checked, under half of the shortfall reflects unresolved V genes, and no reason is known for the rest. That table is the source of V, J and clone size, and D and trimming were worked out from the DNA. This sample is represented by approximately 360,000 clones; more than 75% of them were singletons. The top ten clones comprise roughly 2% of the sample.

Inclusive of the bounding cysteine and phenylalanine, the CDR3 is 15 residues long. The retained sequence is limited to the CDR3, 45 bases, with the frame set at the first base. Trimming accounts for 1 base at V and 7 bases at J, while the number of junction bases matched to no gene is 8. From the germline V gene, CDR1 is SGHVS and CDR2 is FNYEAQ. The clonotype originates from a man aged 35-49 years in a cohort exposed to, infected with or recovered from COVID-19 (not recorded which). The chain was built from TRBV7-6 and TRBJ2-7; 9 bases in between match TRBD1. Material: PBMCs or T cells enriched from blood (not recorded which). The sequenced DNA is TGTGCCAGCAGCTTAGTAGGACAGGGGTATCATGAGCAGTACTTC. Translated, it gives CASSLVGQGYHEQYF.